This TCR beta chain was found in a study of shared clonotypes between healthy human individuals. Across the study: Per-donor plates numbered three CD4 naive, three CD4 memory, two CD8 naive and one CD8 memory. Study-level results: The study generally estimated greater richness for naive than memory subsets. At large depth, rarefaction still showed sorted-subset sequencing to be incomplete.

There were only Caucasian adults among the donors, and all lived in Nashville, Tennessee. Of note for this clone: Antigen unknown.

Looked up from germline, CDR1 is SNHLY and CDR2 is FYNNEI. Trimming pared 4 bases from V and 4 bases from J, leaving 8 bases between. This CDR3 contains 13 residues. Method: immunoSEQ multiplex PCR; TCRdb's copy keeps in-frame clones and lacks some. The table includes roughly 680,000 clones, approximately 72% detected once. This sequence was found in a woman aged 25 to 39 in good health. Sample: memory CD4+ T cells sorted from blood. Subset indicated: CD45RA-negative fraction. J is TRBJ2-1 and V is TRBV2; perhaps TRBD1 as D (5 bases). The CDR3 region is CASSARVYNEQFF. The CDR3 bases are TGTGCCAGCAGTGCCAGGGTGTACAATGAGCAGTTCTTC.